These 21 T cell receptor beta chains share one sample of origin, sequenced in a study of CD8 T cells in ankylosing spondylitis. TCRdb recomputed calls from the 5' RACE reads with MiXCR, one row per CDR3 protein. Counted here are under 450,000 distinct CDR3 sequences, roughly 22% occurring once; the ten biggest clones make up roughly 13%. Sequenced material: blood, either unsorted or a sorted T cell fraction (not recorded which). The source is a male donor with ankylosing spondylitis or in good health (not recorded which).

The chain joins TRBV6-1 to TRBJ1-5, with D unresolved. V lost 2 bases and J 5 bases, leaving 10 bases between the germline ends. Germline CDR1 and CDR2: MNHNS and SASEGT. The CDR3 contains 14 residues. The CDR3 DNA reads as TGTGCCAGCAGTGAAAAGGTTGGCCATCAGCCCCAGCATTTT. The encoded protein is CASSEKVGHQPQHF.

The chain links TRBV18 to TRBJ2-1; D is uncertain. Germline values: CDR1 KGHSH, CDR2 LQKENI. The CDR3 has 14 amino acids. Trimming removed 3 bases from V and 10 bases from J, with 16 bases in between. Written as DNA, the CDR3 is TGTGCCAGCTCACCCCAAAATTTGGGGAACGAGCAGTTCTTC. Protein sequence: CASSPQNLGNEQFF.

The V gene is TRBV6-1, the J gene TRBJ2-3; TRBD1 is a possible D gene (7 bases). Between the trimmed V and J ends, which lost 8 bases and 0 bases, there was a span of 15 bases. Germline V lookup: CDR1 MNHNS, CDR2 SASEGT. This CDR3 comprises 15 residues. The CDR3 bases are TGTGCCAGCTTCCCGGGGGACAGTAGCACAGATACGCAGTATTTT. It yields the protein CASFPGDSSTDTQYF.

The chain employs TRBV12-3 or TRBV12-4 and TRBJ2-3; 7 nucleotides line up with TRBD2. Trimming cost V 5 bases and J 6 bases; bases outside gene matches: 8. The CDR3 is made up of 14 amino acids. DNA of the CDR3: TGTGCCAGCAGTGCCCCCTGGGAGGGGGATACGCAGTATTTT. This codes for CASSAPWEGDTQYF.

This clonotype turned up a few times. The genes are TRBV4-1 and TRBJ2-2; TRBD1 or TRBD2 may be the D gene (5 bases each). Trimming shortened V by 0 bases and J by 4 bases, and 18 bases separated the two germline ends. The CDR3 consists of 18 residues. CDR1 is MGHRA, CDR2 YSYEKL, per germline. The CDR3 spells CASSQEADLGDSTGELFF. CDR3 nucleotide sequence: TGCGCCAGCAGCCAAGAAGCCGACTTGGGAGACAGCACCGGGGAGCTGTTTTTT.

This clonotype was seen only once. V and J are TRBV29-1 and TRBJ2-7; TRBD1 agrees at 7 bases. With 4 bases clipped from V and 6 bases from J, the junction kept 3 bases outside the gene matches. Germline CDR1 reads SQVTM; CDR2 reads ANQGSEA. The CDR3 runs to 11 residues. The CDR3 coding sequence is TGCAGCGTTGGGACAGGTCTCGAGCAGTACTTC. Residues: CSVGTGLEQYF.

This clonotype was counted ten times or more. The CDR3 nucleotides read TGTGCCAGCAGCCCCGGACGGAATGAGCAGTTCTTC. Encoded protein: CASSPGRNEQFF. The chain has TRBV12-3 or TRBV12-4 and TRBJ2-1; no clear D gene. The V end was cut by 6 bases, the J end by 7 bases, with 10 bases between. The CDR3 has 12 amino acids.

The V gene is TRBV20-1, the J gene TRBJ2-1, with no clear D. The CDR3 contains 13 residues. Germline assignment: CDR1 DFQATT and CDR2 SNEGSKA (reference sequence). V was cut by 0 bases and J by 12 bases, with 15 bases left in between. The CDR3 bases are TGCAGTGCTAGAGATGGGCTCTGGAACTGGCAGTTCTTC. This gives the protein CSARDGLWNWQFF.

The chain has TRBV29-1 and TRBJ2-3; no clear D gene. The germline gives CDR1 SQVTM, CDR2 ANQGSEA. V was cut by 2 bases and J by 5 bases, with 17 bases left in between. CDR3 length: 15 amino acids. In DNA, the CDR3 is TGCAGCGTTGAACCCAACACCGAGAGAGAAGATACGCAGTATTTT. Translated: CSVEPNTEREDTQYF.

V and J are TRBV29-1 and TRBJ2-3, with D perhaps being TRBD1 or TRBD2 (5 bases each). Germline loops: CDR1 SQVTM, CDR2 ANQGSEA. The CDR3 is 16 residues long. Trimming removed 4 bases from V and 2 bases from J, with 19 bases in between. The CDR3 loop is CSVVGTPIAFTDTQYF. CDR3 DNA sequence: TGCAGCGTTGTGGGGACGCCCATTGCCTTCACAGATACGCAGTATTTT.

This clonotype was seen a few times. A much bigger clone sits one base away, suggesting this may be a read error. The J gene is TRBJ2-1, the V gene TRBV4-2; 9 bases match TRBD2. CDR3 length equals 17 residues. Germline loops: CDR1 LGHNA, CDR2 YNFKEQ. CDR3 DNA: TGTGCCAGCAACCAAGAGGCTAGCGGGGTCTCCTACAATGAGCAGTTCTTC. Protein sequence: CASNQEASGVSYNEQFF.

V usage is TRBV12-3 or TRBV12-4 and J usage is TRBJ2-1; D is unresolved. The CDR3 covers 15 residues. The V end lost 2 bases, the J end lost 2 bases, and 10 bases lay between the germline ends. This CDR3 reads CASSLSATPYNEQFF. The CDR3 DNA sequence: TGTGCCAGCAGTTTATCGGCTACGCCCTACAATGAGCAGTTCTTC.

The V call is TRBV9, the J call TRBJ2-1, with TRBD1 identical over 11 bases. CDR3 length equals 15 residues. Germline-derived CDR1 and CDR2 are SGDLS and YYNGEE. V dropped 3 bases and J dropped 5; count of bases not matched to a gene: 4. CDR3 loop: CASSDRDRGDNEQFF. The CDR3 nucleotides are TGTGCCAGCAGCGACCGGGACAGGGGGGACAATGAGCAGTTCTTC. The variable domain in full, completed from reference TRBV9 and TRBJ2-1, reads DSGVTQTPKHLITATGQRVTLRCSPRSGDLSVYWYQQSLDQGLQFLIQYYNGEERAKGNILERFSAQQFPDLHSELNLSSLELGDSALYFCASSDRDRGDNEQFFGPGTRLTVL.

The chain links TRBV15 to TRBJ2-3, with D unresolved. Trimming removed 0 bases from V and 4 bases from J, with 11 bases in between. The CDR3 spans 15 residues. From germline, CDR1 is LNHNV and CDR2 YYDKDF (reference sequence). The CDR3 reads CATSREVLGADTQYF. In DNA form, the CDR3 reads TGTGCCACCAGCAGAGAGGTGTTGGGCGCAGATACGCAGTATTTT. The entire variable domain, with the rest obtained from reference TRBV15 and TRBJ2-3, is as follows: DAMVIQNPRYQVTQFGKPVTLSCSQTLNHNVMYWYQQKSSQAPKLLFHYYDKDFNNEADTPDNFQSRRPNTSFCFLDIRSPGLGDTAMYLCATSREVLGADTQYFGPGTRLTVL.

This rearrangement joins TRBV12-3 or TRBV12-4 to TRBJ1-1, with a tentative D call TRBD1 (6 bases). Deletions cut 1 base from V and 3 bases from J, with 12 bases between. The length of the CDR3 is 15 residues. The CDR3 reads CASSLGGGADTEAFF. The CDR3 nucleotides read TGTGCCAGCAGTTTAGGGGGGGGGGCGGACACTGAAGCTTTCTTT.

The chain couples TRBV5-6 to TRBJ2-2, with 7 bases matching TRBD1. Germline lookup yields CDR1 SGHDT and CDR2 YYEEEE. V shed 4 bases and J 5 bases; nucleotides not matched to a gene: 8. This CDR3 has 15 amino acids. CDR3 sequence: CASSHPEGATGELFF. CDR3 sequence (DNA): TGTGCCAGCAGCCACCCCGAGGGGGCTACCGGGGAGCTGTTTTTT.

This clonotype has only a few counts. This rearrangement joins TRBV5-6 to TRBJ2-7; D is unclear. CDR1 SGHDT and CDR2 YYEEEE come from the germline V gene. The germline V and J ends were trimmed by 0 bases and 2 bases, with 6 bases remaining between them. The CDR3 covers 13 residues. CDR3 in amino acids: CASSLGAPYEQYF. The DNA of the CDR3 is TGTGCCAGCAGCTTGGGAGCGCCCTACGAGCAGTACTTC.

This clonotype was picked up a small number of times. This sequence joins TRBV6-2 or TRBV6-3 and TRBJ2-7; 9 bases map to TRBD2. The CDR3 runs to 14 residues. CDR1 is MNHEY and CDR2 is SVGEGT in the germline V gene. V dropped 2 bases and J dropped 2; count of bases not matched to a gene: 1. CDR3 DNA: TGTGCCAGCAGTTACCCTAGCGGGACCTACGAGCAGTACTTC. Its protein product is CASSYPSGTYEQYF.

This clonotype was seen more than once but under ten times. V usage is TRBV9 and J usage is TRBJ2-1, with D perhaps TRBD2 (7 bases). This CDR3 has 17 residues. The germline V and J ends were trimmed by 0 bases and 4 bases, with 17 bases remaining between them. In germline, CDR1 is SGDLS, CDR2 YYNGEE. CDR3 amino acids: CASSVGGGALMYNEQFF. The CDR3 DNA is TGTGCCAGCAGCGTAGGGGGGGGGGCCCTTATGTACAATGAGCAGTTCTTC.

The V gene is TRBV2, the J gene TRBJ1-1; D is ambiguous. This CDR3 is built from 13 residues. V lost 10 bases, J lost 0 bases, and 12 bases lay in between. Germline CDR1 SNHLY, CDR2 FYNNEI. The CDR3 sequence: CAIPGHMNTEAFF. In DNA form, the CDR3 reads TGTGCCATCCCAGGCCACATGAACACTGAAGCTTTCTTT.

As regards this clonotype: Relative to the germline gene, one junction end is altered; a read error may explain this. This chain connects TRBV7-9 to TRBJ2-3; 9 bases agree with TRBD2. The CDR3 sequence is 11 residues long. Germline CDR1 reads SEHNR; CDR2 reads FQNEAQ (reference sequence). The CDR3 nucleotides are TGTGCCAGCGCCGGACTAGCGAGGGTGGGGTTC. As protein: CASAGLARVGF.